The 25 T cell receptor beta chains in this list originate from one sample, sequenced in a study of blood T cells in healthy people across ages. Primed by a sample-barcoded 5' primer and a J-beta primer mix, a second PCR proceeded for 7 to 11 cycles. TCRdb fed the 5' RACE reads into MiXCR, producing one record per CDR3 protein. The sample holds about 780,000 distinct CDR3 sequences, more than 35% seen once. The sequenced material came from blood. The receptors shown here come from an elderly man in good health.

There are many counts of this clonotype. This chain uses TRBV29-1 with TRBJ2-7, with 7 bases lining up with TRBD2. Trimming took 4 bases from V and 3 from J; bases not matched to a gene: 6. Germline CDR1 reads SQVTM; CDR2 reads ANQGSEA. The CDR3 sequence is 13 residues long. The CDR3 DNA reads TGCAGCGTTGGAGCGGGAACCTACTACGAGCAGTACTTC. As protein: CSVGAGTYYEQYF.

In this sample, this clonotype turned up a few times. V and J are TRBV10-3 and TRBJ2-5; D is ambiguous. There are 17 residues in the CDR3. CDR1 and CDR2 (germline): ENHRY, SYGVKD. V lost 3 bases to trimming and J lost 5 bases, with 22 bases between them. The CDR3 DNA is TGTGCCATCAGTGACTCCGGCAGGCCCTCACCGGTGGAGACCCAGTACTTC. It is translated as CAISDSGRPSPVETQYF.

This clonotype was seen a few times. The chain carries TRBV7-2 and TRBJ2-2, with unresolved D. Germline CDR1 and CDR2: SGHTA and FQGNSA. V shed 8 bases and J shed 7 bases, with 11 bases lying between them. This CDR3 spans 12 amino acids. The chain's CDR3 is CASGWPVGELFF. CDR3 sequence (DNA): TGTGCCAGCGGATGGCCGGTCGGGGAGCTGTTTTTT.

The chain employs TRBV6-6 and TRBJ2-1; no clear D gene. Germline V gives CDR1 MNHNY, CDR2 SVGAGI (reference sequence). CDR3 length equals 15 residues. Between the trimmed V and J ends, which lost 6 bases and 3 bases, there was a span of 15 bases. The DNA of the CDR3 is TGTGCCAGCAGCCCCCCGGGCAGCCACTACAATGAGCAGTTCTTC. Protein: CASSPPGSHYNEQFF.

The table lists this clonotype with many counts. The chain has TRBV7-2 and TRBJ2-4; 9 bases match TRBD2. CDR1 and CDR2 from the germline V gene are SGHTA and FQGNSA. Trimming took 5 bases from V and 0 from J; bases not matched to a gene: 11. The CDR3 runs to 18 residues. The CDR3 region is CASSIRTSDRLAKNIQYF. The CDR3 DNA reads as TGTGCCAGCAGCATAAGGACTAGCGACAGATTAGCCAAAAACATTCAGTACTTC.

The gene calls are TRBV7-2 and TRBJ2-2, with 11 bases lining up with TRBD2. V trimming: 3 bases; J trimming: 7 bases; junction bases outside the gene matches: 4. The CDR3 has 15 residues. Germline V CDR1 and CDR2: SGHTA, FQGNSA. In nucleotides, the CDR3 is TGTGCCAGCAGCTTGACTAGCGGGAAGGGCGGGGAGCTGTTTTTT. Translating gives CASSLTSGKGGELFF.

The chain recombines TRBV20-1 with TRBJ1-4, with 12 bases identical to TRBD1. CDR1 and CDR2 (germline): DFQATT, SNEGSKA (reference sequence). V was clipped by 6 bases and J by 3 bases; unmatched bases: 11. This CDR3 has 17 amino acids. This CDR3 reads CSAPGTGGEGPNEKLFF. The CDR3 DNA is TGCAGTGCCCCCGGGACAGGGGGCGAGGGGCCTAATGAAAAACTGTTTTTT.

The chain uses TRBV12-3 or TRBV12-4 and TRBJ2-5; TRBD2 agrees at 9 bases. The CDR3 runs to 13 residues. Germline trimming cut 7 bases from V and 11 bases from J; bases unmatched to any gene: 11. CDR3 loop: CASTAGGPDEQYF. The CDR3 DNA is TGTGCCAGCACTGCGGGAGGGCCGGATGAGCAGTACTTC.

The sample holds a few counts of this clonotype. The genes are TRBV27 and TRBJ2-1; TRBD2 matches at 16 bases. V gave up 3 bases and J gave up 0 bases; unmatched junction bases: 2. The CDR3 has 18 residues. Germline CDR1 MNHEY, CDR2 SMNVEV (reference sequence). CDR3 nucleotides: TGTGCCAGCAGTTTGGGACTAGCGGGGGGGAGCTCCTACAATGAGCAGTTCTTC. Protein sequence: CASSLGLAGGSSYNEQFF.

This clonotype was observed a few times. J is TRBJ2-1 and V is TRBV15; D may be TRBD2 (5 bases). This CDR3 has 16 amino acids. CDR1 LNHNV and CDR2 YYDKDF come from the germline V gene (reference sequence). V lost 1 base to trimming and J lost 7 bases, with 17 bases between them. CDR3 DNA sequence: TGTGCCACCAGCAGAGTGAAGACTACGGGTTATAATGAGCAGTTCTTC. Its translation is CATSRVKTTGYNEQFF.

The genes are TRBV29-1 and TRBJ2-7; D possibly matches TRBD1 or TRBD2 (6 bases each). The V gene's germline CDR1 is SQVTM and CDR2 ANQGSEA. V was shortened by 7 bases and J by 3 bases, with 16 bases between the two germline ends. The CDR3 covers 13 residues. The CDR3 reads CSAGGSSFYEQYF. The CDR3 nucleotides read TGCAGCGCCGGGGGCTCTTCTTTCTACGAGCAGTACTTC.

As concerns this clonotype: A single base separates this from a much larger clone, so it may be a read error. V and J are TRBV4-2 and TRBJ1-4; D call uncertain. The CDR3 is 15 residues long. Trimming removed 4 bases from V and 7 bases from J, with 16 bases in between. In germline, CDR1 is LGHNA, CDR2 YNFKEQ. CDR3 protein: CASSRSREVVEKLFF. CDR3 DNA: TGTGCCAGCAGCCGCTCACGGGAAGTCGTTGAAAAACTGTTTTTT.

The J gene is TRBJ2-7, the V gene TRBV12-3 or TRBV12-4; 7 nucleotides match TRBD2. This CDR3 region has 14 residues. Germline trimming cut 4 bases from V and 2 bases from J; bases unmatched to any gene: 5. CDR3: CASSYSGRPYEQYF. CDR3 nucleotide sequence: TGTGCCAGCAGTTATAGCGGGCGACCCTACGAGCAGTACTTC.

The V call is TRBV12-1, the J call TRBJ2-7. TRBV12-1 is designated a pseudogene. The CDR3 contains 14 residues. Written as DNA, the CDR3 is TGTGCCAGCAGCCGCGGCTGGCGGAACTACGAGCAGTACTTC. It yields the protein CASSRGWRNYEQYF.

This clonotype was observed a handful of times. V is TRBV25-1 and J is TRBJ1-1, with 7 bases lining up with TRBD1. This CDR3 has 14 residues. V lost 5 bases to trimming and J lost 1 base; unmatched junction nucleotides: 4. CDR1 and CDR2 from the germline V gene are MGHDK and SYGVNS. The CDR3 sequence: CASSLTGPNTEAFF. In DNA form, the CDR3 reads TGTGCCAGCAGTTTGACAGGGCCGAACACTGAAGCTTTCTTT.

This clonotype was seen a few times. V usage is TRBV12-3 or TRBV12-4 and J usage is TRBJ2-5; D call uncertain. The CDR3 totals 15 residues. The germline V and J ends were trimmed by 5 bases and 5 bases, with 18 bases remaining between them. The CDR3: CASSPLGTLRETQYF. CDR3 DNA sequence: TGTGCCAGCAGTCCCCTAGGAACTCTTCGGGAGACCCAGTACTTC.

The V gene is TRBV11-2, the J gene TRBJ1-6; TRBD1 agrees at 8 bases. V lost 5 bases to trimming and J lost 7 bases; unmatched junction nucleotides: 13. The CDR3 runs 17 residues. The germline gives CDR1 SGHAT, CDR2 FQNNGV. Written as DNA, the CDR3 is TGTGCCAGCAGCCGCACAGGACAGGGCTCCCTAAATTCACCCCTCCACTTT. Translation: CASSRTGQGSLNSPLHF.

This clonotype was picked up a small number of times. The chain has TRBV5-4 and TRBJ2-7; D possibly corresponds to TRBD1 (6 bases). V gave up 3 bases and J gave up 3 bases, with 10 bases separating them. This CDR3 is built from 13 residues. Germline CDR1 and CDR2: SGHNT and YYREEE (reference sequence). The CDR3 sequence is CASSSDRIYEQYF. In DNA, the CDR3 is TGTGCCAGCAGCTCTGACAGGATCTACGAGCAGTACTTC. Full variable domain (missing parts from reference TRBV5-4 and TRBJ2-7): ETGVTQSPTHLIKTRGQQVTLRCSSQSGHNTVSWYQQALGQGPQFIFQYYREEENGRGNFPPRFSGLQFPNYSSELNVNALELDDSALYLCASSSDRIYEQYFGPGTRLTVT.

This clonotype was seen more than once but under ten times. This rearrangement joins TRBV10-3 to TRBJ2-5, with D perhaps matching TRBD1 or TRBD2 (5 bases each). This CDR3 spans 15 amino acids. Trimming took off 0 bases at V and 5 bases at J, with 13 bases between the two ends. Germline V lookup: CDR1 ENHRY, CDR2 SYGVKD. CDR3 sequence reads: CAISESRDRPETQYF. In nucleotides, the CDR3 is TGTGCCATCAGTGAGTCGAGGGACCGGCCGGAGACCCAGTACTTC.

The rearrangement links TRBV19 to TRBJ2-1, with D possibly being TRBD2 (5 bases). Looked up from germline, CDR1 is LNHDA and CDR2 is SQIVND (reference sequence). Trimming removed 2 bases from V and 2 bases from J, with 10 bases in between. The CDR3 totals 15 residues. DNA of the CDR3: TGTGCCAGTAGTATATGGCGGGTTGCCTACAATGAGCAGTTCTTC. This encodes CASSIWRVAYNEQFF.

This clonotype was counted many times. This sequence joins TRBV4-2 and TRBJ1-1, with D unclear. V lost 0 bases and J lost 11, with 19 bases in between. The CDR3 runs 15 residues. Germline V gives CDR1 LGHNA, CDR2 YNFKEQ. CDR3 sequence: CASSQDVSGALGAFF. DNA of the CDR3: TGTGCCAGCAGCCAAGATGTCTCCGGAGCACTTGGGGCTTTCTTT.

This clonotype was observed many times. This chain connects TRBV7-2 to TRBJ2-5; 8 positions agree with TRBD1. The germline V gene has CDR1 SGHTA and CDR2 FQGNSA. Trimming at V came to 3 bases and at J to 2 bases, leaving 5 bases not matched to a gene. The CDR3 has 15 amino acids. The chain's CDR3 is CASSLSGTGQETQYF. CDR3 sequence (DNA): TGTGCCAGCAGCTTGTCGGGGACAGGTCAAGAGACCCAGTACTTC. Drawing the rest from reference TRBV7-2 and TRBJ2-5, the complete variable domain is GAGVSQSPSNKVTEKGKDVELRCDPISGHTALYWYRQSLGQGLEFLIYFQGNSAPDKSGLPSDRFSAERTGGSVSTLTIQRTQQEDSAVYLCASSLSGTGQETQYFGPGTRLLVL.

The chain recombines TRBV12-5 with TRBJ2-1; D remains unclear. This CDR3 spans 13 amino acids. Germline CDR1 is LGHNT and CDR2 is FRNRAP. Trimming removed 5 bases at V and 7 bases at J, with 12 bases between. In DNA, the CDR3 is TGTGCTAGTGGTCTAGAATCGAGAAATGAGCAGTTCTTC. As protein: CASGLESRNEQFF.

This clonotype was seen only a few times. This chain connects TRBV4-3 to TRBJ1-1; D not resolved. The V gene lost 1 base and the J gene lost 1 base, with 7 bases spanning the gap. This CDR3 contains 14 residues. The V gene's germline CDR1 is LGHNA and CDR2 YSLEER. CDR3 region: CASSQVRQNTEAFF. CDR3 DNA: TGCGCCAGCAGCCAAGTACGGCAGAACACTGAAGCTTTCTTT.

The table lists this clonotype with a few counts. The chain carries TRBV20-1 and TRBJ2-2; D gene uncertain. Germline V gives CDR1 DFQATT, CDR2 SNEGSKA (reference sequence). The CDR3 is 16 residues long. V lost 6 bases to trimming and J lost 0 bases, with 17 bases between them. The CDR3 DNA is TGCAGTGCGGTTCAGGATAGACCCGCGAACACCGGGGAGCTGTTTTTT. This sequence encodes CSAVQDRPANTGELFF.